What follows are 16 T cell receptor beta chains derived from one specimen sequenced in a study of blood T cell repertoires in COVID-19 (dated by TCRdb to the early 2020s). Preparation of the library involved the immunoSEQ multiplex PCR assay. TCRdb obtained this table from immuneACCESS and retained in-frame rearrangements with V and J assigned. These tables miss some clones; where compared with another copy, unresolved V genes account for less than half of the shortfall, and the remainder is unexplained. For this sample there are under 250,000 clones; 80% to 90% appear just once. In total, the top ten clones hold around 3.1% of the sample. Sequencing was done on a sample of PBMCs or T cells enriched from blood (not recorded which). These receptor sequences come from a middle-aged woman who had been exposed to COVID-19.

This rearrangement joins TRBV5-6 to TRBJ1-2; no clear D gene. V was cut by 2 bases and J by 8 bases, with 16 bases left in between. The germline CDR1 and CDR2 sequences are SGHDT and YYEEEE. This CDR3 contains 14 residues. CDR3 DNA sequence: TGTGCCAGCAGCTTTACTCCGACGGGAGGAGGCTACACCTTC. Translating it yields CASSFTPTGGGYTF.

The gene calls are TRBV3-1 (or the pseudogene TRBV3-2) and TRBJ1-2; 7 bases line up with TRBD1. J gave up 4 bases and V 1 base, and 3 bases lay outside the gene matches. The germline V gene has CDR1 LGHDT and CDR2 YNNKEL (reference sequence). This CDR3 has 14 amino acids. CDR3 DNA: TGTGCCAGCAGCCAAGGGGACAGAGTCTATGGCTACACCTTC. It yields the protein CASSQGDRVYGYTF.

V is TRBV24-1 and J is TRBJ2-2; D gene unclear. This CDR3 comprises 15 residues. Trimming took off 5 bases at V and 6 bases at J, with 15 bases between the two ends. The germline V gene encodes CDR1 KGHDR and CDR2 SFDVKD. The CDR3 DNA reads TGTGCCACCAGTGGTGAAGACATCGACGCCGGGGAGCTGTTTTTT. Its translation: CATSGEDIDAGELFF.

V is TRBV19 and J is TRBJ1-5; D remains ambiguous. The CDR3 covers 14 residues. Trimming removed 1 base from V and 8 bases from J, with 12 bases in between. Germline CDR1 reads LNHDA; CDR2 reads SQIVND (reference sequence). The DNA for the CDR3 is TGTGCCAGTAGTATAGTCCTCCCCCGAGAGCCCCAGCATTTT. Protein: CASSIVLPREPQHF.

This clone came up once. The rearrangement links TRBV11-2 to TRBJ2-7; 7 nucleotides align to TRBD1. Germline-derived CDR1 and CDR2 are SGHAT and FQNNGV. After removal of 4 bases from V and 3 bases from J, the junction contained 6 bases not matched to a gene. The CDR3 has 14 residues. The CDR3 DNA reads TGTGCCAGCAGCTCGTCGGGACAGATCTACGAGCAGTACTTC. Translating gives CASSSSGQIYEQYF.

The V and J genes are TRBV28 and TRBJ1-3; D remains unclear. The length of the CDR3 is 14 residues. V was cut by 4 bases and J by 6 bases, with 13 bases left in between. Germline-derived CDR1 and CDR2 are MDHEN and SYDVKM. The CDR3 protein is CASSSPPTANTIYF. CDR3 nucleotide sequence: TGTGCCAGCAGTTCCCCCCCTACAGCAAACACCATATATTTT.

The chain has TRBV18 and TRBJ1-6; the D is unclear. CDR3 length: 13 residues. Germline V CDR1 and CDR2: KGHSH, LQKENI. V lost 5 bases, J lost 8 bases, and 10 bases lay in between. This CDR3 is CASSSQRDSPLHF. CDR3 sequence (DNA): TGTGCCAGCTCATCACAGAGGGATTCACCCCTCCACTTT. The complete variable domain, with remaining parts taken from reference TRBV18 and TRBJ1-6, reads NAGVMQNPRHLVRRRGQEARLRCSPMKGHSHVYWYRQLPEEGLKFMVYLQKENIIDESGMPKERFSAEFPKEGPSILRIQQVVRGDSAAYFCASSSQRDSPLHFGNGTRLTVT.

The V call is TRBV9, the J call TRBJ2-2; 12 bases match TRBD2. The CDR3 has 15 residues. With V trimmed by 4 bases and J by 6 bases, 4 bases remained unmatched. Germline loops: CDR1 SGDLS, CDR2 YYNGEE. CDR3 nucleotide sequence: TGTGCCAGCAGCCCGAGGACTAGCGGGGCCGGGGAGCTGTTTTTT. Translation gives CASSPRTSGAGELFF.

The DNA for the CDR3 is TGTGCCAGTAGTAAACTAGCGGGGGCCAACACCGGGGAGCTGTTTTTT. Its translation: CASSKLAGANTGELFF. The V call is TRBV19, the J call TRBJ2-2, with 11 bases lining up with TRBD2. J lost 2 bases, V lost 4 bases, and 3 bases had no gene match. The germline gives CDR1 LNHDA, CDR2 SQIVND (reference sequence). This CDR3 contains 16 residues.

The rearrangement uses TRBV2 and TRBJ2-5; weak D call: TRBD2 (5 bases). V dropped 4 bases and J dropped 0 bases, with 9 bases sitting between them. The germline CDR1 and CDR2 sequences are SNHLY and FYNNEI. The CDR3 consists of 14 residues. The CDR3 sequence is CASSGEGHQETQYF. The CDR3 coding sequence is TGTGCCAGCAGTGGTGAGGGTCACCAAGAGACCCAGTACTTC.

This chain links TRBV19 with TRBJ2-3, with D perhaps TRBD2 (5 bases). Germline V gives CDR1 LNHDA, CDR2 SQIVND (reference sequence). V was shortened by 3 bases and J by 5 bases, with 15 bases between the two germline ends. This CDR3 is 15 amino acids long. In DNA, the CDR3 is TGTGCCAGTAGTATCCCTTCGCTAGCAGGAGATACGCAGTATTTT. Translating gives CASSIPSLAGDTQYF.

The genes are TRBV6-2 or TRBV6-3 and TRBJ1-5; a possible D gene is TRBD1 (5 bases). V was trimmed by 5 bases and J by 2 bases, leaving 10 bases between them. This CDR3 spans 14 amino acids. Germline CDR1 and CDR2: MNHEY and SVGEGT. The CDR3 here is CASSAPGGNQPQHF. DNA of the CDR3: TGTGCCAGCAGTGCCCCGGGGGGCAATCAGCCCCAGCATTTT.

This chain uses TRBV29-1 with TRBJ2-3; TRBD1 matches at 8 bases. The CDR3 runs to 13 residues. The V and J ends lost 4 bases and 2 bases, in that order; junction bases with no gene match: 2. Germline V CDR1 and CDR2: SQVTM, ANQGSEA. The CDR3 loop is CSVGQGITDTQYF. CDR3 coding DNA: TGCAGCGTTGGACAGGGGATCACAGATACGCAGTATTTT.

This chain connects TRBV21-1 to TRBJ1-5; the table's D call of TRBD1 was not tested on the DNA. TRBV21-1 constitutes a pseudogene. The CDR3 extends over 15 amino acids. This CDR3 reads CASSKGGQGNQPQHF. The CDR3 nucleotides read TGTGCCAGCAGCAAAGGGGGACAGGGAAATCAGCCCCAGCATTTT.

The rearrangement uses TRBV19 and TRBJ1-5; D is unresolved. CDR3 length: 17 residues. Germline values: CDR1 LNHDA, CDR2 SQIVND (reference sequence). Trimming shortened V by 5 bases and J by 3 bases, and 20 bases separated the two germline ends. The DNA of the CDR3 is TGTGCCAGTAGTCCTATGGGGAGACACGACTTCAATCAGCCCCAGCATTTT. This codes for CASSPMGRHDFNQPQHF.

CDR3 loop: CASSRDLEETQYF. The CDR3 DNA follows: TGTGCCAGCAGCCGGGACTTAGAAGAGACCCAGTACTTC. The chain couples TRBV11-2 to TRBJ2-5; TRBD2 is a possible D gene (6 bases). This CDR3 has 13 amino acids. V was cut by 5 bases and J by 3 bases, with 10 bases left in between. Germline lookup yields CDR1 SGHAT and CDR2 FQNNGV.